Listed below are T cell receptor beta chains from one sample, sequenced in a study of T cells after yellow fever vaccination. One entry per CDR3 protein results from TCRdb running MiXCR on the 5' RACE reads. The sample includes 400,000 to 450,000 distinct CDR3 sequences, roughly 20% of them seen just once. The sequences come from PBMCs, collected before the yellow fever booster vaccination. The receptors shown here come from a man aged 18 to 30 who received the YFV17D yellow fever vaccine. Both conserved end residues are part of each CDR3. D genes are given only for firm matches. Rows may omit the clone size; those that give it use once, few, many or a size class.

J gene: TRBJ2-7; D gene: TRBD1; clone size: few; V gene: TRBV4-1; CDR3 DNA: TGCGCCAGCAGCCAGAGACAGGGCCCCCACGAGCAGTACTTC; CDR3 protein: CASSQRQGPHEQYF
J gene: TRBJ1-1; D gene: -; clone size: few; V gene: TRBV5-1; CDR3 DNA: TGCGCCAGCAGCCCGGGACACAATCAGAACACTGAAGCTTTCTTT; CDR3 protein: CASSPGHNQNTEAFF
J gene: TRBJ1-5; D gene: -; clone size: -; V gene: TRBV5-1; CDR3 DNA: TGCGCCAGCAGCTTGGGGCCAGGGGACGGTCAGCCCCAGCATTTT; CDR3 protein: CASSLGPGDGQPQHF
J gene: TRBJ1-3; D gene: TRBD1; clone size: few; V gene: TRBV4-3; CDR3 DNA: TGCGCCAGCAGCTTCGGACAGGGGATGCCGACCTCTGGAAACACCATATATTTT; CDR3 protein: CASSFGQGMPTSGNTIYF
J gene: TRBJ2-3; D gene: -; clone size: -; V gene: TRBV11-2; CDR3 DNA: TGTGCCAGCAGCATAGGAGCAGGCAGCAATACGCAGTATTTT; CDR3 protein: CASSIGAGSNTQYF
J gene: TRBJ2-1; D gene: TRBD1; clone size: few; V gene: TRBV7-2; CDR3 DNA: TGTGCCAGCAGCTTAGGGACAGGGGCTAATGAGCAGTTCTTC; CDR3 protein: CASSLGTGANEQFF
J gene: TRBJ2-2; D gene: TRBD2; clone size: few; V gene: TRBV12-3/TRBV12-4; CDR3 DNA: TGTGCCAGCACCTCATGGGGGCTAGCGGGGGTGTCCGGGGAGCTGTTTTTT; CDR3 protein: CASTSWGLAGVSGELFF
J gene: TRBJ2-3; D gene: TRBD1; clone size: few; V gene: TRBV5-1; CDR3 DNA: TGCGCCAGCAGCTTGGCAGGGGGCGTTGAAGATACGCAGTATTTT; CDR3 protein: CASSLAGGVEDTQYF
J gene: TRBJ2-3; D gene: TRBD2; clone size: -; V gene: TRBV7-6; CDR3 DNA: TGTGCCAGCAGCTATCGGGACTACTCCACAGATACGCAGTATTTT; CDR3 protein: CASSYRDYSTDTQYF
J gene: TRBJ2-2; D gene: TRBD1; clone size: few; V gene: TRBV6-4; CDR3 DNA: TGTGCCAGCAGCAGGGACAGGATCGCCGGGGAGCTGTTTTTT; CDR3 protein: CASSRDRIAGELFF
J gene: TRBJ2-1; D gene: -; clone size: few; V gene: TRBV5-6; CDR3 DNA: TGTGCCAGCTGCTTGTGGCCGCAATCCTACAATGAGCAGTTCTTC; CDR3 protein: CASCLWPQSYNEQFF
J gene: TRBJ2-1; D gene: -; clone size: few; V gene: TRBV4-2; CDR3 DNA: TGTGCCAGCAGCCAATCATCCGGTAGAGGGGTTGAGCAGTTCTTC; CDR3 protein: CASSQSSGRGVEQFF
J gene: TRBJ1-1; D gene: -; clone size: few; V gene: TRBV24-1; CDR3 DNA: TGTGCCACCAGTGATTCGGCAGCAATGAACACTGAAGCTTTCTTT; CDR3 protein: CATSDSAAMNTEAFF
J gene: TRBJ1-5; D gene: -; clone size: -; V gene: TRBV12-3/TRBV12-4; CDR3 DNA: TGTGCCAGCAGCCTGGCGTCGGGGGCAGGTCAGCCCCAGCATTTT; CDR3 protein: CASSLASGAGQPQHF
J gene: TRBJ2-3; D gene: -; clone size: few; V gene: TRBV7-8; CDR3 DNA: TGTGCCAGCAGCTTAGGGTTGGGGATTGCAGATACGCAGTATTTT; CDR3 protein: CASSLGLGIADTQYF
J gene: TRBJ2-3; D gene: TRBD2; clone size: -; V gene: TRBV13; CDR3 DNA: TGTGCCAGCAGCTTCACGACTAGCGGGGGCACAGATACGCAGTATTTT; CDR3 protein: CASSFTTSGGTDTQYF
J gene: TRBJ1-2; D gene: -; clone size: -; V gene: TRBV12-3/TRBV12-4; CDR3 DNA: TGTGCCAGCAGTAGGGAGGGACCCTATGGCTACACCTTC; CDR3 protein: CASSREGPYGYTF
J gene: TRBJ2-5; D gene: TRBD2; clone size: -; V gene: TRBV7-2; CDR3 DNA: TGTGCCAGCAGCTCCTATCTAGCGGGGGCGAAAGAGACCCAGTACTTC; CDR3 protein: CASSSYLAGAKETQYF
J gene: TRBJ1-5; D gene: -; clone size: many; V gene: TRBV7-2; CDR3 DNA: TGTGCCAGCAGCTTAGCCCCCAGCAATCAGCCCCAGCATTTT; CDR3 protein: CASSLAPSNQPQHF
J gene: TRBJ1-2; D gene: -; clone size: -; V gene: TRBV6-1; CDR3 DNA: TGTGCCAGCAGTGACACCTTCCTCTATGGCTACACCTTC; CDR3 protein: CASSDTFLYGYTF
J gene: TRBJ2-3; D gene: -; clone size: few; V gene: TRBV10-3; CDR3 DNA: TGTGCCATCAGTGGTGTCCTTGGAGATACGCAGTATTTT; CDR3 protein: CAISGVLGDTQYF
J gene: TRBJ1-3; D gene: -; clone size: few; V gene: TRBV7-2; CDR3 DNA: TGTGCCAGCAGCGGGGGGACGGGGGGCCTGACCATATATTTT; CDR3 protein: CASSGGTGGLTIYF
J gene: TRBJ2-1; D gene: -; clone size: -; V gene: TRBV7-2; CDR3 DNA: TGTGCCAGCAGCTGGACTTTCTACAATGAGCAGTTCTTC; CDR3 protein: CASSWTFYNEQFF
J gene: TRBJ2-3; D gene: -; clone size: -; V gene: TRBV9; CDR3 DNA: TGTGCCAGCAGAACGACTGGGGAAAGCACAGATACGCAGTATTTT; CDR3 protein: CASRTTGESTDTQYF
J gene: TRBJ2-5; D gene: TRBD1; clone size: -; V gene: TRBV15; CDR3 DNA: TGTGCCACCAGAGGGACAGTAGGAAAAGAGACCCAGTACTTC; CDR3 protein: CATRGTVGKETQYF
J gene: TRBJ1-5; D gene: -; clone size: -; V gene: TRBV7-2; CDR3 DNA: TGTGCCAGCAGCCTCGGCGGTCAGCTAAGCAATCAGCCCCAGCATTTT; CDR3 protein: CASSLGGQLSNQPQHF
J gene: TRBJ2-7; D gene: -; clone size: -; V gene: TRBV7-9; CDR3 DNA: TGTGCCAGCAGCCGACACGAACAGAGCTCCTACGAGCAGTACTTC; CDR3 protein: CASSRHEQSSYEQYF
J gene: TRBJ1-4; D gene: -; clone size: few; V gene: TRBV5-1; CDR3 DNA: TGCGCCAGCAGCCCCGGGGCAGGGGTGGTTGAAAAACTGTTTTTT; CDR3 protein: CASSPGAGVVEKLFF
J gene: TRBJ1-5; D gene: -; clone size: few; V gene: TRBV6-6; CDR3 DNA: TGTGCCAGCAGTTACTCGGGGGCTAGCAATCAGCCCCAGCATTTT; CDR3 protein: CASSYSGASNQPQHF
J gene: TRBJ2-5; D gene: -; clone size: -; V gene: TRBV7-2; CDR3 DNA: TGTGCCAGCAGCTTAGCATCGGGGGTGTACCAAGAGACCCAGTACTTC; CDR3 protein: CASSLASGVYQETQYF
J gene: TRBJ2-2; D gene: -; clone size: -; V gene: TRBV4-1; CDR3 DNA: TGCGCCAGCAGCCCCCTGAACTCCGGGGAGCTGTTTTTT; CDR3 protein: CASSPLNSGELFF
J gene: TRBJ2-1; D gene: TRBD2; clone size: -; V gene: TRBV4-3; CDR3 DNA: TGCGCCAGCAGCCAAGATGGCGGGGGAGGAGAGTTCTTC; CDR3 protein: CASSQDGGGGEFF
J gene: TRBJ1-1; D gene: TRBD1; clone size: -; V gene: TRBV6-2/TRBV6-3; CDR3 DNA: TGTGCCAGCAGTTACTCGACAGGGATTATTGCTTTCTTT; CDR3 protein: CASSYSTGIIAFF
J gene: TRBJ2-1; D gene: TRBD2; clone size: few; V gene: TRBV7-2; CDR3 DNA: TGTGCCAGCAGCGCAGCGGGGGGAAGCTACAATGAGCAGTTCTTC; CDR3 protein: CASSAAGGSYNEQFF
J gene: TRBJ2-1; D gene: TRBD2; clone size: -; V gene: TRBV5-6; CDR3 DNA: TGTGCCAGCAGCTCCCGGACTAGCGGGGGGCCGTATCGGTTCTTC; CDR3 protein: CASSSRTSGGPYRFF
J gene: TRBJ2-3; D gene: -; clone size: few; V gene: TRBV4-3; CDR3 DNA: TGCGCCAGCAGCCAAGAATATACGGGTAGCACAGATACGCAGTATTTT; CDR3 protein: CASSQEYTGSTDTQYF
J gene: TRBJ2-3; D gene: -; clone size: -; V gene: TRBV7-9; CDR3 DNA: TGTGCCAGCAGCTCCCCCGGGTGGACTCCAGTAAGGGCAGATACGCAGTATTTT; CDR3 protein: CASSSPGWTPVRADTQYF
J gene: TRBJ1-6; D gene: TRBD1; clone size: -; V gene: TRBV7-9; CDR3 DNA: TGTGCCAGCAGCTTGGTGGGACAGGGAAATTCACCCCTCCACTTT; CDR3 protein: CASSLVGQGNSPLHF
J gene: TRBJ1-6; D gene: TRBD1; clone size: few; V gene: TRBV7-9; CDR3 DNA: TGTGCCAGCAGCCCCGGGACAGGGGAATCACCCCTCCACTTT; CDR3 protein: CASSPGTGESPLHF
J gene: TRBJ2-5; D gene: TRBD1; clone size: -; V gene: TRBV7-2; CDR3 DNA: TGTGCCAGCAGCCCGACCCTAGGGGGCGGGGAGACCCAGTACTTC; CDR3 protein: CASSPTLGGGETQYF
J gene: TRBJ1-5; D gene: -; clone size: few; V gene: TRBV6-5; CDR3 DNA: TGTGCCAGCAGTTCTGACGGTTATCAGCCCCAGCATTTT; CDR3 protein: CASSSDGYQPQHF
J gene: TRBJ2-5; D gene: TRBD2; clone size: -; V gene: TRBV7-2; CDR3 DNA: TGTGCCAGCAGCTTCGTGGGTGGTGGCGGGGGACAAGAGACCCAGTACTTC; CDR3 protein: CASSFVGGGGGQETQYF